The 30 T cell receptor beta chains in this list originate from one sample, sequenced in a study of technical replicates of blood from a few donors. Method: immunoSEQ multiplex PCR; TCRdb's copy keeps in-frame clones and lacks some. The sample lists 80,000 or so clones, approximately 95% occurring once. The sample consisted of T cells isolated from PBMCs. These receptors came from a human donor in good health.

This clone was picked up a small number of times. The V gene is TRBV9, the J gene TRBJ1-5, with TRBD1 identical over 7 bases. Germline CDR1 and CDR2: SGDLS and YYNGEE. This CDR3 comprises 14 residues. V was pared by 4 bases and J by 5 bases, with 6 bases of the junction left unmatched. This CDR3 is CASSSGQEYQPQHF. CDR3 DNA sequence: TGTGCCAGCAGCTCAGGACAGGAATATCAGCCCCAGCATTTT. The entire variable domain, with the rest obtained from reference TRBV9 and TRBJ1-5, is as follows: DSGVTQTPKHLITATGQRVTLRCSPRSGDLSVYWYQQSLDQGLQFLIQYYNGEERAKGNILERFSAQQFPDLHSELNLSSLELGDSALYFCASSSGQEYQPQHFGDGTRLSIL.

The chain uses TRBV7-2 and TRBJ1-2; 7 nucleotides agree with TRBD1. Losses at the gene ends were 1 base for V and 5 bases for J; bases not matched to a gene: 7. Per germline, CDR1 SGHTA and CDR2 FQGNSA. The CDR3 extends over 15 amino acids. The CDR3 loop reads CASSLVGTDNYGYTF. CDR3 DNA: TGTGCCAGCAGCTTAGTAGGGACAGATAATTATGGCTACACCTTC. The whole variable domain, filled in from reference TRBV7-2 and TRBJ1-2, reads GAGVSQSPSNKVTEKGKDVELRCDPISGHTALYWYRQSLGQGLEFLIYFQGNSAPDKSGLPSDRFSAERTGGSVSTLTIQRTQQEDSAVYLCASSLVGTDNYGYTFGSGTRLTVV.

V gene TRBV7-9 combines with J gene TRBJ1-5; D gene unclear. Trimming stripped 1 base from V and 6 bases from J, with 7 bases between. The CDR3 is 13 residues long. The germline V gene encodes CDR1 SEHNR and CDR2 FQNEAQ (reference sequence). DNA for the CDR3: TGTGCCAGCAGCTTAGGATCTAGTCAGCCCCAGCATTTT. Its translation is CASSLGSSQPQHF.

The chain is built from TRBV11-2 and TRBJ2-7; 7 bases line up with TRBD2. The germline V gene encodes CDR1 SGHAT and CDR2 FQNNGV. The V gene end was trimmed by 4 bases and the J gene end by 7 bases; junction bases not matched to a gene: 10. There are 14 residues in the CDR3. The CDR3: CASSSPGGRGEQYF. Written as DNA, the CDR3 is TGTGCCAGCAGCTCCCCCGGCGGGAGAGGTGAGCAGTACTTC.

The V call is TRBV9, the J call TRBJ2-7; D is possibly TRBD2 (5 bases). The CDR3 covers 15 residues. Trimming took 4 bases from V and 2 from J, leaving 16 bases between them. Germline CDR1 is SGDLS and CDR2 is YYNGEE. The CDR3 sequence: CASSPTPSGAYEQYF. The CDR3 DNA follows: TGTGCCAGCAGCCCGACCCCCAGCGGCGCCTACGAGCAGTACTTC. Together with reference TRBV9 and TRBJ2-7, the CDR3 gives the full variable domain: DSGVTQTPKHLITATGQRVTLRCSPRSGDLSVYWYQQSLDQGLQFLIQYYNGEERAKGNILERFSAQQFPDLHSELNLSSLELGDSALYFCASSPTPSGAYEQYFGPGTRLTVT.

The CDR3 protein is CASSEGVSYEQYF. As DNA, the CDR3 is TGTGCCAGCAGCGAAGGAGTGTCCTACGAGCAGTACTTC. The chain carries TRBV7-3 and TRBJ2-7; no reliable D call. This CDR3 comprises 13 residues. Germline CDR1 and CDR2: SGHTA and FQGTGA. Trimming shortened V by 5 bases and J by 1 base, and 9 bases separated the two germline ends.

The V and J genes are TRBV5-6 and TRBJ1-3; the match to TRBD1 covers 9 bases. Germline CDR1 is SGHDT and CDR2 is YYEEEE. With 1 base clipped from V and 7 bases from J, the junction kept 12 bases outside the gene matches. CDR3 length: 17 residues. CDR3: CASSLSIVRTGENTIYF. CDR3 coding DNA: TGTGCCAGCAGCTTGTCCATAGTTCGGACAGGGGAGAACACCATATATTTT.

The CDR3, as DNA: TGTGCCAGCAGTTTGCGTGAGACCCAGTACTTC. It is translated as CASSLRETQYF. The chain is built from TRBV6-1 and TRBJ2-5; D unresolved. The length of the CDR3 is 11 residues. Germline CDR1 MNHNS, CDR2 SASEGT. Trimming cost V 5 bases and J 5 bases, with 6 bases left between them.

J is TRBJ2-7 and V is TRBV27; D is undetermined. The germline gives CDR1 MNHEY, CDR2 SMNVEV (reference sequence). Trimming shortened V by 1 base and J by 0 bases, and 7 bases separated the two germline ends. This CDR3 has 14 amino acids. The CDR3 bases are TGTGCCAGCAGTTTATTCTCCGGCTCCTACGAGCAGTACTTC. It encodes CASSLFSGSYEQYF.

The chain is built from TRBV2 and TRBJ1-4, with D possibly TRBD1 on 5 matching bases. Trimming took off 10 bases at V and 8 bases at J, with 23 bases between the two ends. The V gene's germline CDR1 is SNHLY and CDR2 FYNNEI. The CDR3 runs 15 residues. Here the CDR3 DNA reads TGTGCCACTCGGACGACGGGGGAGTGGTGGGAAAAACTGTTTTTT. This codes for CATRTTGEWWEKLFF.

The gene calls are TRBV4-3 and TRBJ2-5, with D possibly TRBD1 on 5 matching bases. The CDR3 spans 15 residues. Germline CDR1 reads LGHNA; CDR2 reads YSLEER. Trimming shortened V by 2 bases and J by 5 bases, and 15 bases separated the two germline ends. CDR3 in DNA: TGCGCCAGCAGCCAATATTACCAGGGCGCGGAGACCCAGTACTTC. Translated: CASSQYYQGAETQYF.

The genes are TRBV5-6 and TRBJ1-2; weak D call: TRBD1 (5 bases). V gave up 2 bases and J gave up 7 bases, with 18 bases separating them. The CDR3 loop spans 15 amino acids. Germline V CDR1 and CDR2: SGHDT, YYEEEE. The CDR3 here is CASSFRMRTGRGYTF. In nucleotides, the CDR3 is TGTGCCAGCAGCTTTCGTATGAGAACAGGACGTGGCTACACCTTC.

This clone was detected only once. The chain joins TRBV6-1 to TRBJ1-3; D remains unclear. With 8 bases removed from V and 0 bases from J, the gap between germline ends came to 14 bases. This CDR3 has 15 residues. Germline CDR1 MNHNS, CDR2 SASEGT. CDR3: CASDYSPISGNTIYF. CDR3 DNA: TGTGCCAGCGATTACAGTCCTATCTCTGGAAACACCATATATTTT.

This rearrangement joins TRBV27 to TRBJ2-1; D unresolved. Germline V gene data show CDR1 as MNHEY and CDR2 as SMNVEV (reference sequence). The V end lost 5 bases, the J end lost 5 bases, and 7 bases lay between the germline ends. The CDR3 is made up of 12 amino acids. The CDR3 here is CASSLPDNEQFF. The DNA for the CDR3 is TGTGCCAGCAGTCTCCCGGACAATGAGCAGTTCTTC.

This rearrangement joins TRBV27 to TRBJ1-5; unclear D gene. The CDR3 length is 13 residues. The V end was cut by 3 bases, the J end by 2 bases, with 5 bases between. Germline CDR1 MNHEY, CDR2 SMNVEV (reference sequence). The CDR3 loop reads CASSFNGNQPQHF. CDR3 in DNA: TGTGCCAGCAGTTTTAATGGCAATCAGCCCCAGCATTTT.

A remark on this clone: The conserved phenylalanine or tryptophan normally closing the CDR3 is absent here, so this likely arose from a read error. It is unclear where the CDR3 begins or ends on the DNA, so no DNA is shown, and the CDR3 is as TCRdb lists it. The V gene is TRBV5-6, the J gene TRBJ2-7; the table gives TRBD1 as D, unverified against the DNA. The CDR3 sequence runs 8 residues, both termini included. CDR1 SGHDT and CDR2 YYEEEE come from the germline V gene. The CDR3 loop is CASSLFNL.

This clone was seen a single time. The chain joins TRBV12-5 to TRBJ2-5; the match to TRBD2 covers 10 bases. V gave up 1 base and J gave up 1 base; unmatched junction bases: 0. This CDR3 contains 15 residues. The germline CDR1 and CDR2 sequences are LGHNT and FRNRAP. The CDR3 sequence: CASGLGTSGQETQYF. CDR3 coding DNA: TGTGCTAGTGGTTTGGGGACTAGCGGCCAAGAGACCCAGTACTTC.

This chain connects TRBV9 to TRBJ2-3; 15 nucleotides match TRBD2. The CDR3 runs to 18 residues. V was pared by 0 bases and J by 5 bases, with 7 bases of the junction left unmatched. Germline V gene sequence: CDR1 SGDLS, CDR2 YYNGEE. The CDR3 nucleotides read TGTGCCAGCAGCGTAGGGACTAGCGGGAGGGCCCTCAAAGATACGCAGTATTTT. This translates into CASSVGTSGRALKDTQYF.

The rearrangement joins TRBV29-1 to TRBJ2-7; maybe TRBD2 (5 bases). CDR1 is SQVTM, CDR2 ANQGSEA, per germline. Trimming took 6 bases from V and 0 from J, leaving 15 bases between them. This CDR3 contains 14 residues. The CDR3, as DNA: TGCAGCGTCGACGATGGCGGGCGCTCCTACGAGCAGTACTTC. Amino acid sequence: CSVDDGGRSYEQYF.

This clone was counted between two and nine times. The chain couples TRBV19 to TRBJ2-2; TRBD1 is a possible D gene (5 bases). V was trimmed by 7 bases and J by 3 bases, leaving 12 bases between them. Germline CDR1 and CDR2: LNHDA and SQIVND (reference sequence). The CDR3 sequence is 14 residues long. The CDR3 DNA reads as TGTGCCAGTACGATGGTAGGGGACACCGGGGAGCTGTTTTTT. Translated: CASTMVGDTGELFF.

This rearrangement joins TRBV30 to TRBJ2-5; 8 nucleotides align to TRBD2. CDR3 size: 14 residues. V lost 8 bases and J lost 5; bases outside the gene matches: 13. CDR1 GTSNPN and CDR2 SVGIG come from the germline V gene (reference sequence). CDR3 in amino acids: CATYPSGRGETQYF. DNA of the CDR3: TGTGCCACCTACCCTAGCGGGCGAGGGGAGACCCAGTACTTC.

This chain uses TRBV29-1 with TRBJ1-2, with 8 bases lining up with TRBD1. J gave up 4 bases and V 3 bases, and 10 bases lay outside the gene matches. Germline V gene data show CDR1 as SQVTM and CDR2 as ANQGSEA. The CDR3 has 15 amino acids. For the CDR3, the DNA is TGCAGCGTTGATGAATTAGGGACAGGCTTCTATGGCTACACCTTC. It is translated as CSVDELGTGFYGYTF.

CDR3 region: CASSLELQKRGNTIYF. Written as DNA, the CDR3 is TGCGCCAGCAGCTTGGAATTACAGAAGAGAGGAAACACCATATATTTT. This chain joins TRBV5-1 and TRBJ1-3, with D unclear. Germline values: CDR1 SGHRS, CDR2 YFSETQ. V was clipped by 0 bases and J by 4 bases, with 14 bases between them. This CDR3 is built from 16 residues.

The rearrangement joins TRBV5-1 to TRBJ2-1; 9 bases agree with TRBD2. V was pared by 1 base and J by 8 bases, with 4 bases of the junction left unmatched. The CDR3 totals 14 residues. Germline V lookup: CDR1 SGHRS, CDR2 YFSETQ. CDR3 sequence (DNA): TGCGCCAGCAGCTTGCAGCGGGAGGAAGATGAGCAGTTCTTC. This encodes CASSLQREEDEQFF.

This clone appeared once. The rearrangement uses TRBV20-1 and TRBJ2-7; possible D gene TRBD1, 5 bases. Deletions cut 8 bases from V and 4 bases from J, with 12 bases between. Germline V gives CDR1 DFQATT, CDR2 SNEGSKA (reference sequence). CDR3 length equals 11 residues. The chain's CDR3 is CSLRTSYEQYF. DNA for the CDR3: TGCAGTCTGAGGACATCTTACGAGCAGTACTTC.

J is TRBJ2-7 and V is TRBV7-2; 8 nucleotides match TRBD2. Germline CDR1 and CDR2: SGHTA and FQGNSA. There are 15 residues in the CDR3. V dropped 3 bases and J dropped 0; count of bases not matched to a gene: 4. The CDR3 DNA sequence: TGTGCCAGCAGCTTTAGCGGGAAGAGCTCCTACGAGCAGTACTTC. It specifies CASSFSGKSSYEQYF.

This clone was recorded only once. The V and J genes are TRBV29-1 and TRBJ1-2; D is unclear. V lost 0 bases, J lost 5 bases, and 13 bases lay in between. The CDR3 consists of 14 residues. Germline lookup yields CDR1 SQVTM and CDR2 ANQGSEA. CDR3 DNA sequence: TGCAGCGTTGAAGACGTTGATGGAGCGTATGGCTACACCTTC. Residues: CSVEDVDGAYGYTF.

This clone was found once. J is TRBJ1-2 and V is TRBV18; the D gene is possibly TRBD1 (6 bases). Trimming shortened V by 3 bases and J by 1 base, and 12 bases separated the two germline ends. Germline V gene lookup returns CDR1 KGHSH and CDR2 LQKENI. This CDR3 contains 15 residues. CDR3: CASSPDRFLNYGYTF. In DNA form, the CDR3 reads TGTGCCAGCTCACCCGACAGGTTCCTTAACTATGGCTACACCTTC.

The count of this clone is one. The chain joins TRBV4-2 to TRBJ1-5, with 7 bases matching TRBD1. J was trimmed by 0 bases and V by 5 bases; bases with no gene match: 13. The CDR3 runs 18 residues. Germline V lookup: CDR1 LGHNA, CDR2 YNFKEQ. CDR3 bases: TGTGCCAGCAGCATCCGACAGGGCTTCTCAGATAGCAATCAGCCCCAGCATTTT. Residues: CASSIRQGFSDSNQPQHF.

This chain uses TRBV14 with TRBJ2-1, with D perhaps matching TRBD1 (5 bases). The CDR3 totals 16 residues. Germline V lookup: CDR1 SGHDN, CDR2 FVKESK. The V and J ends lost 4 bases and 3 bases respectively, with 16 bases between them. The CDR3 DNA reads as TGTGCCAGCAGCCTTACCCGACAGAAAGGCTACAATGAGCAGTTCTTC. Residues: CASSLTRQKGYNEQFF.